This T cell receptor beta chain was identified during a study of T cell repertoires in cytomegalovirus infection. Across the study: The authors relied on CMV epitopes, both recently identified HLA-C-restricted and well-studied HLA-B-restricted. Indications of both CMV infection and matching HLA type were provided by public TCR beta signatures.

This clonotype has more than one count but fewer than ten. Its antigen is not known. The trim removed 5 bases at V and 2 bases at J, leaving 7 bases unmatched. CDR1 SGHNT and CDR2 YENEEA come from the germline V gene. This CDR3 comprises 15 residues. The study, taken as a whole, reports: Dominating the ex vivo response were HLA-C-restricted CMV-specific TCR beta clonotypes. Identification of carriers of CMV plus the relevant HLA was performed using cumulative public TCR beta family frequency.

TCRdb used MiXCR to reprocess the reads, holding one entry per CDR3 protein. The profile shows about 470,000 distinct CDR3 sequences, about 39% of them singletons. The origin of this receptor is a human donor in good health (CMV status not recorded). Some clones in this sample may be carry-over from other donors' samples. The chain couples TRBV11-3 to TRBJ2-3; 7 bases align to TRBD2. The sample here was cultured PBMCs, taken from culture after CMV antigen stimulation. For the CDR3, the DNA is TGTGCCAGCAGCCCCGGGGGAGGGGCCACAGATACGCAGTATTTT. As protein: CASSPGGGATDTQYF.